The 8 T cell receptor beta chains below were found in one sample sequenced in a study of T cell responses to AZD1222 COVID-19 vaccine. Produced via immunoSEQ multiplex PCR; TCRdb's table is partial and in-frame only. Of about 120,000 clones listed, around 85% are singletons. Specimen: peripheral blood, collected on day 0 of AZD1222 vaccination. All receptors derive from an adult in good health.

This chain links TRBV1 with TRBJ2-5; the table names TRBD2, a call not compared with the DNA. TRBV1 is a known pseudogene. The CDR3 has 20 residues. The DNA for the CDR3 is TGCACCAGCAGCCAAGTCCCACGGCTAGCGTGTCAATCGGCGATAGAGACCCAGTACTTC. Protein product: CTSSQVPRLACQSAIETQYF.

The V gene is TRBV7-2, the J gene TRBJ1-1; unclear D gene. The CDR3 is 13 residues long. Germline V gene sequence: CDR1 SGHTA, CDR2 FQGNSA. Trimming took 2 bases from V and 5 from J, leaving 9 bases between them. The CDR3 region is CASSLYGSTEAFF. As DNA, the CDR3 is TGTGCCAGCAGCTTATATGGTAGTACTGAAGCTTTCTTT.

The rearrangement links TRBV29-1 to TRBJ2-7, with TRBD1 matching 10 bases. This CDR3 has 13 amino acids. Germline V lookup: CDR1 SQVTM, CDR2 ANQGSEA. The ends lost 0 bases at V and 5 bases at J; junction bases unmatched: 1. DNA of the CDR3: TGCAGCGTTGAAGACGGGACAGGGGACGAGCAGTACTTC. Its translation: CSVEDGTGDEQYF.

A single count supports this clone. This sequence joins TRBV5-1 and TRBJ1-2; TRBD1 agrees at 9 bases. V lost 1 base, J lost 0 bases, and 13 bases stayed unmatched. The CDR3 is 19 amino acids. Germline V gene sequence: CDR1 SGHRS, CDR2 YFSETQ. The CDR3, as DNA: TGCGCCAGCAGCTTGACCCCTTTGACAGGGGGGGGAGCTAACTATGGCTACACCTTC. Residues: CASSLTPLTGGGANYGYTF.

The chain is built from TRBV11-3 and TRBJ2-1; either TRBD1 or TRBD2 may supply D (5 bases each). The CDR3 length is 12 residues. V was clipped by 5 bases and J by 8 bases, with 10 bases between them. CDR1 is SGHNT, CDR2 YENEEA, per germline. Here the CDR3 reads CASSRGGYEQFF. The CDR3 DNA reads as TGTGCCAGCAGCCGGGGCGGCTATGAGCAGTTCTTC.

The rearrangement uses TRBV30 and TRBJ1-5; D is unresolved. This CDR3 is 15 amino acids long. Germline CDR1 reads GTSNPN; CDR2 reads SVGIG (reference sequence). Trimming pared 3 bases from V and 3 bases from J, leaving 15 bases between. CDR3 sequence reads: CAWSRAGKDNQPQHF. The CDR3 DNA is TGTGCCTGGAGCCGGGCGGGGAAGGACAATCAGCCCCAGCATTTT.

The genes are TRBV5-1 and TRBJ2-3; the D gene could be TRBD1 or TRBD2 (7 bases each). This CDR3 is built from 15 residues. In germline, CDR1 is SGHRS, CDR2 YFSETQ. The ends were cut back, 6 bases at V and 5 bases at J, with 19 bases in the middle. The CDR3 DNA sequence: TGCGCCAGCAACAGGGGAGGGGGCAACGGAGATACGCAGTATTTT. Its protein is CASNRGGGNGDTQYF.

The genes are TRBV24-1 and TRBJ2-1; D remains ambiguous. The CDR3 length is 17 residues. In germline, CDR1 is KGHDR, CDR2 SFDVKD. V shed 1 base and J shed 6 bases, with 18 bases lying between them. In DNA, the CDR3 is TGTGCCACCAGTGATTTTTCCCCCTCGGCCTGGGGCAATGAGCAGTTCTTC. Translating it yields CATSDFSPSAWGNEQFF.